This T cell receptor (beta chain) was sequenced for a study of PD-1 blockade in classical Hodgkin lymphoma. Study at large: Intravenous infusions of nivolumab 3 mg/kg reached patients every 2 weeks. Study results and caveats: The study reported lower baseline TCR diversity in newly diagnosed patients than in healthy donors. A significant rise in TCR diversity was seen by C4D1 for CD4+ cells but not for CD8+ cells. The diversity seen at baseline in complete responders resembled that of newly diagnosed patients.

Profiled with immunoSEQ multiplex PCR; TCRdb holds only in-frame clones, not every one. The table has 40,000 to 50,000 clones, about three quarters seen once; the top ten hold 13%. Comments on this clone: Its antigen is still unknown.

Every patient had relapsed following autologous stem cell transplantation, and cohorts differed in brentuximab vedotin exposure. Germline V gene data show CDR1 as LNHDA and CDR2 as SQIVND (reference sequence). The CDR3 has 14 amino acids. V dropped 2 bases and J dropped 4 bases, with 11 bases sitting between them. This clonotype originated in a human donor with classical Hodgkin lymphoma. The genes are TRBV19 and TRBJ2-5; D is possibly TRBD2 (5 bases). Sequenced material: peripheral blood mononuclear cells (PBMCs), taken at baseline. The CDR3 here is CASSIREFGETQYF. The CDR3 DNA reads TGTGCCAGTAGTATAAGGGAGTTCGGAGAGACCCAGTACTTC.